These T cell receptor beta chains were read from a single sample in a study of blood T cell repertoires in COVID-19. Produced via immunoSEQ multiplex PCR; TCRdb's table is partial and in-frame only. The table includes 200,000 to 250,000 clones, around 86% detected once. The source material was peripheral blood. Receptor source: a woman in her thirties who had recovered from COVID-19. CDR3s include the opening cysteine and the closing phenylalanine or tryptophan. D genes are given only for firm matches. Size tells how often a clone was seen (once, few, many) or the class of an expanded clone, and some rows leave it out.

size: NA
V: TRBV12-3/TRBV12-4
D: NA
J: TRBJ2-7
DNA: TGTGCCAGCAGTTTGTTTTCATCCTACGAGCAGTACTTC
CDR3: CASSLFSSYEQYF

size: NA
V: TRBV2
D: NA
J: TRBJ2-7
DNA: TGTGCCAGCAGTGACACGAGCTCCTACGAGCAGTACTTC
CDR3: CASSDTSSYEQYF

size: once
V: TRBV7-6
D: NA
J: TRBJ2-3
DNA: TGTGCCAGCAGCTCCCAGGGGCGAATAGACCATAGCACAGATACGCAGTATTTT
CDR3: CASSSQGRIDHSTDTQYF

size: NA
V: TRBV5-1
D: TRBD1
J: TRBJ2-4
DNA: TGCGCCAGCAGCACGGGGACAGGGGCAAACATTCAGTACTTC
CDR3: CASSTGTGANIQYF

size: NA
V: TRBV24-1
D: TRBD1
J: TRBJ2-3
DNA: TGTGCCACCAGTGACGCTACAGGGGTAACAGATACGCAGTATTTT
CDR3: CATSDATGVTDTQYF

size: NA
V: TRBV6-5
D: NA
J: TRBJ2-3
DNA: TGTGCCAGCAGTTACTATCGTGCAGATACGCAGTATTTT
CDR3: CASSYYRADTQYF

size: once
V: TRBV7-2
D: TRBD2
J: TRBJ2-5
DNA: TGTGCCAGCAGTCCCCAGCGGGGGGACCAAGAGACCCAGTACTTC
CDR3: CASSPQRGDQETQYF

size: few
V: TRBV18
D: TRBD1
J: TRBJ2-7
DNA: TGTGCCAGCTCAAAAACCGTGGGACAGGGACGTTACGAGCAGTACTTC
CDR3: CASSKTVGQGRYEQYF

size: NA
V: TRBV6-5
D: NA
J: TRBJ1-5
DNA: TGTGCCAGCAGAAAGGACAGAAATCAGCCCCAGCATTTT
CDR3: CASRKDRNQPQHF

size: once
V: TRBV5-3
D: NA
J: TRBJ1-1
DNA: TGTGCCAGAAGCCATACAGGGATTACCGCTGAAGCTTTCTTT
CDR3: CARSHTGITAEAFF

size: NA
V: TRBV12-3/TRBV12-4
D: TRBD1
J: TRBJ2-7
DNA: TGTGCCAGCAGTCGGAACAGGGGTACCGAGCAGTACTTC
CDR3: CASSRNRGTEQYF

size: few
V: TRBV7-8
D: TRBD1
J: TRBJ1-3
DNA: TGTGCCAGCAGCCGTGTCGGGACAGGGAGAATCTCTGGAAACACCATATATTTT
CDR3: CASSRVGTGRISGNTIYF

size: NA
V: TRBV19
D: TRBD1
J: TRBJ1-5
DNA: TGTGCCAGTAGGACCGGGACAGGGAGGCAGCCCCAGCATTTT
CDR3: CASRTGTGRQPQHF

size: NA
V: TRBV19
D: NA
J: TRBJ1-5
DNA: TGTGCCAGTAGTGCCTCAGGGTTCAGGGGTCAGCCCCAGCATTTT
CDR3: CASSASGFRGQPQHF

size: NA
V: TRBV11-2
D: TRBD1
J: TRBJ2-2
DNA: TGTGCCAGCAGCTTAGATGGCCAGGGGGCTAAGTACACCGGGGAGCTGTTTTTT
CDR3: CASSLDGQGAKYTGELFF

size: few
V: TRBV19
D: NA
J: TRBJ1-2
DNA: TGTGCCAGTAGAGCGAGGGGGTCGGATGGCTACACCTTC
CDR3: CASRARGSDGYTF

size: NA
V: TRBV15
D: NA
J: TRBJ1-2
DNA: TGTGCCACCAGCAGAGATTGGAAGGGGATCTATGGCTACACCTTC
CDR3: CATSRDWKGIYGYTF

size: NA
V: TRBV2
D: NA
J: TRBJ2-3
DNA: TGTGCCAGCAGTGAAGTTAGAGTGGGCACAGATACGCAGTATTTT
CDR3: CASSEVRVGTDTQYF

size: NA
V: TRBV24-1
D: NA
J: TRBJ2-2
DNA: TGTGCCACCCAGACAGAGAACACCGGGGAGCTGTTTTTT
CDR3: CATQTENTGELFF

size: NA
V: TRBV28
D: TRBD2
J: TRBJ2-3
DNA: TGTGCCAGCAGTCCACCAGCGGGGGGGCGTGAGACAGATACGCAGTATTTT
CDR3: CASSPPAGGRETDTQYF

size: NA
V: TRBV9
D: NA
J: TRBJ2-1
DNA: TGTGCCAGCAGCGTAGATGTGGGGCAGGATGAGCAGTTCTTC
CDR3: CASSVDVGQDEQFF

size: NA
V: TRBV2
D: TRBD2
J: TRBJ2-7
DNA: TGTGCCAGCAGGGGACTACCCTACGAGCAGTACTTC
CDR3: CASRGLPYEQYF

size: NA
V: TRBV3-1/TRBV3-2
D: NA
J: TRBJ2-7
DNA: TGTGCCAGCAGCCAAGACAGAAGGAGCTCCTACGAGCAGTACTTC
CDR3: CASSQDRRSSYEQYF

size: NA
V: TRBV2
D: TRBD1
J: TRBJ1-6
DNA: TGTGCCAGCAGAATAGGGACAGGGAATTCACCCCTCCACTTT
CDR3: CASRIGTGNSPLHF

size: once
V: TRBV7-2
D: TRBD1
J: TRBJ1-1
DNA: TGTGCCAGCAGCTCAGACAGGGGAAGGACTGAAGCTTTCTTT
CDR3: CASSSDRGRTEAFF

size: NA
V: TRBV5-1
D: TRBD1
J: TRBJ1-6
DNA: TGCGCCAGCACCGCCGCCGCACAGGGGGCCGGTTATGAATCACCCCTCCACTTT
CDR3: CASTAAAQGAGYESPLHF

size: NA
V: TRBV7-9
D: TRBD1
J: TRBJ1-5
DNA: TGTGCCAGCAGCTCAGGACAGGGTTCCAGCAATCAGCCCCAGCATTTT
CDR3: CASSSGQGSSNQPQHF

size: NA
V: TRBV6-6
D: NA
J: TRBJ2-1
DNA: TGTGCCAGCAGCCGCGGTGTCGGTAATGAGCAGTTCTTC
CDR3: CASSRGVGNEQFF

size: few
V: TRBV6-6
D: TRBD1
J: TRBJ1-2
DNA: TGTGCCACCACCTATACTAGCACAGGGGGCTATGGCTACACCTTC
CDR3: CATTYTSTGGYGYTF

size: NA
V: TRBV6-5
D: TRBD2
J: TRBJ2-5
DNA: TGTGCCAGCAGTCAAAGCGGGGGAGGTTCGACCCAGTACTTC
CDR3: CASSQSGGGSTQYF

size: NA
V: TRBV25-1
D: NA
J: TRBJ1-1
DNA: TGTGCCAGCGCTGGGACGGGGGTAAACACTGAAGCTTTCTTT
CDR3: CASAGTGVNTEAFF

size: NA
V: TRBV5-1
D: NA
J: TRBJ1-6
DNA: TGCGCCAGCAGCCTTGGGGCAGATTCACCCCTCCACTTT
CDR3: CASSLGADSPLHF

size: NA
V: TRBV4-3
D: NA
J: TRBJ2-5
DNA: TGCGCCAGCAGCCTCGGGACATGGGAGACCCAGTACTTC
CDR3: CASSLGTWETQYF

size: NA
V: TRBV24-1
D: TRBD1
J: TRBJ1-2
DNA: TGTGCCACCAGTGATCCGGCACCCTTGGACAGGGGAGGGTATGGCTACACCTTC
CDR3: CATSDPAPLDRGGYGYTF

size: NA
V: TRBV20-1
D: NA
J: TRBJ2-1
DNA: TGCAGTGCTAGACCTGACAATGAGCAGTTCTTC
CDR3: CSARPDNEQFF

size: NA
V: TRBV4-2
D: NA
J: TRBJ1-1
DNA: TGTGCCGGCAGCCCCAGGGAGGGCTCGAACACTGAAGCTTTCTTT
CDR3: CAGSPREGSNTEAFF

size: NA
V: TRBV19
D: TRBD2
J: TRBJ2-3
DNA: TGTGCCAGTAGTACCCTAGCGGGGGCCCGCACAGATACGCAGTATTTT
CDR3: CASSTLAGARTDTQYF

size: once
V: TRBV5-4
D: TRBD2
J: TRBJ2-2
DNA: TGTGCCAGCAGCCCGGGGGGGGGTACCGGGGAGCTGTTTTTT
CDR3: CASSPGGGTGELFF

size: once
V: TRBV11-2
D: NA
J: TRBJ2-7
DNA: TGTGCCAGCAGCTTAACTTCCTACGAGCAGTACTTC
CDR3: CASSLTSYEQYF

size: once
V: TRBV2
D: NA
J: TRBJ1-2
DNA: TGTGCCAGCAGCGTTCCTCGGGACACCCCTAACTATGGCTACACCTTC
CDR3: CASSVPRDTPNYGYTF

size: once
V: TRBV5-1
D: NA
J: TRBJ2-1
DNA: TGCGCCAGCAGCTTGGGGGAGTACAATGAGCAGTTCTTC
CDR3: CASSLGEYNEQFF

size: many
V: TRBV4-1
D: NA
J: TRBJ2-1
DNA: TGCGCCAGCAGCCCTAACCTTCTCCCGGCCCACAGCCACAATGAGCAGTTCTTC
CDR3: CASSPNLLPAHSHNEQFF

size: once
V: TRBV3-1/TRBV3-2
D: NA
J: TRBJ2-3
DNA: TGTGCCAGCAGCCAACGACACGCCGGCGCAGATACGCAGTATTTT
CDR3: CASSQRHAGADTQYF

size: once
V: TRBV7-9
D: TRBD2
J: TRBJ2-7
DNA: TGTGCCAGCAGCCCCCCACCGGGGGGGACGTACGAGCAGTACTTC
CDR3: CASSPPPGGTYEQYF

size: NA
V: TRBV15
D: TRBD1
J: TRBJ1-2
DNA: TGTGCCACCAGCAGAGTACCCCTGGACAGGGGATTCACTAACTATGGCTACACCTTC
CDR3: CATSRVPLDRGFTNYGYTF

size: NA
V: TRBV9
D: NA
J: TRBJ1-6
DNA: TGTGCCAGCAGCGTAGGAGTCAGACGTGGAGATAATTCACCCCTCCACTTT
CDR3: CASSVGVRRGDNSPLHF

size: NA
V: TRBV4-1
D: NA
J: TRBJ2-1
DNA: TGCGCCAGCAGCCTCGGGGATGAGCAGTTCTTC
CDR3: CASSLGDEQFF

size: NA
V: TRBV6-2/TRBV6-3
D: TRBD1
J: TRBJ2-3
DNA: TGTGCCAGCAGTTCCGGAACAGGGGCCCGAGATACGCAGTATTTT
CDR3: CASSSGTGARDTQYF

size: few
V: TRBV9
D: NA
J: TRBJ2-7
DNA: TGTGCCAGCAGCGTCGGTCAGGGCAGATACGAGCAGTACTTC
CDR3: CASSVGQGRYEQYF

size: NA
V: TRBV7-2
D: TRBD1
J: TRBJ1-1
DNA: TGTGCCAGCAGCGTCGGACAGGGGGTCACTGAAGCTTTCTTT
CDR3: CASSVGQGVTEAFF

size: NA
V: TRBV29-1
D: TRBD2
J: TRBJ2-1
DNA: TGCAGCGTTGAACTAGCGGGGGTTGAGCAGTTCTTC
CDR3: CSVELAGVEQFF

size: NA
V: TRBV7-9
D: TRBD1
J: TRBJ1-4
DNA: TGTGCCAGCAGCCTACAGGGGGAAAAACTGTTTTTT
CDR3: CASSLQGEKLFF

size: NA
V: TRBV6-5
D: NA
J: TRBJ1-1
DNA: TGTGCCAGCAGTTACGGGGTTGGGACTCAAGCTTTCTTT
CDR3: CASSYGVGTQAFF

size: NA
V: TRBV2
D: TRBD1
J: TRBJ1-1
DNA: TGTGCCAGCAGTGAAGCCACAGGGGTAGGAGCGAACACTGAAGCTTTCTTT
CDR3: CASSEATGVGANTEAFF

size: NA
V: TRBV5-1
D: NA
J: TRBJ1-1
DNA: TGCGCCAGCAGCTTGGGCCGGGACTCCCTTGAAGCTTTCTTT
CDR3: CASSLGRDSLEAFF